What follows is one T cell receptor beta chain and its context. The data were obtained in a study of early T cells in non-severe SARS-CoV-2 infection. Looking at the study overall: Sequencing of bulk RNA from unsorted whole blood was done, without chain pairing.

Germline CDR1 MDHEN, CDR2 SYDVKM. CDR3 size: 10 residues. V lost 6 bases and J 7 bases, leaving 6 bases between the germline ends. Unique molecular identifiers were attached to individual cDNA molecules. TCRdb ran MiXCR on the 5' RACE reads and lists one entry per CDR3 protein. The sample records about 30,000 distinct CDR3 sequences, roughly 5.7% being singletons. The source material was whole blood. The source is an adult who was a healthcare worker with PCR-confirmed SARS-CoV-2 infection or an uninfected control (not recorded which). The chain is built from TRBV28 and TRBJ1-1; D ambiguous. The CDR3 region has the DNA TGTGCCAGCAGACCCCTTGAAGCTTTCTTT. Its protein product is CASRPLEAFF.